These 5 T cell receptor beta chains were sequenced from one sample in a study of T cell clonality in common variable immunodeficiency. Generated by immunoSEQ multiplex PCR, the TCRdb table keeps only in-frame clones and is missing some. The sample includes under 35,000 clones, none of them occurring once. The sequenced sample was peripheral blood mononuclear cells. These receptors originate from a person aged 18 to 75 in good health.

On this clone itself: The sequence runs out 3 residues before the end of the CDR3; the remainder is reconstructed from the germline J gene. Other DNA sequences in the sample encode the same CDR3. The genes are TRBV19 and TRBJ1-3; D is ambiguous. Germline V CDR1 and CDR2: LNHDA, SQIVND (reference sequence). Trimming removed 7 bases from V and 0 bases from J, with 10 bases in between. The CDR3 covers 14 residues. CDR3 residues: CASIPGHSGNTIYF. Incomplete CDR3 DNA: TGTGCCAGTATCCCAGGTCACTCTGGAAACACC.

This clone was found many times. The DNA ends 3 residues before the CDR3 does, and the rest of the CDR3 is filled in from the germline J gene. This chain joins TRBV20-1 and TRBJ1-1, with 7 positions matching TRBD1. The CDR3 length is 14 residues. V was clipped by 6 bases and J by 0 bases; unmatched bases: 7. The germline V gene has CDR1 DFQATT and CDR2 SNEGSKA (reference sequence). The sequenced part of the CDR3 DNA is TGCAGTGCCTCCCAGGGGGGATTGAACACTGAA. Protein sequence: CSASQGGLNTE. The full-length CDR3 reads as CSASQGGLNTEAFF.

This clone was counted ten times or more. Coverage ceases 3 residues before the CDR3 finishes, and the germline J gene fills in the end. This sequence joins TRBV20-1 and TRBJ2-1; 12 bases match TRBD2. The CDR3 consists of 17 residues. V lost 0 bases, J lost 5 bases, and 8 bases stayed unmatched. Germline CDR1 is DFQATT and CDR2 is SNEGSKA (reference sequence). The DNA read from the CDR3 is TGCAGTGCTAGAGATGTCCGGACTAGCGGGGCCAACAATGAG. Translation gives CSARDVRTSGANNE. The full CDR3 sequence reads CSARDVRTSGANNEQFF.

This clone was counted ten times or more. This chain's CDR3 is CASSQTAGNSGANVLTF. Incomplete CDR3 DNA: TGCGCCAGCAGCCAAACGGCAGGGAACTCCGGGGCCAACGTC. The chain has TRBV4-1 and TRBJ2-6; D may be TRBD1 (5 bases). The read is 3 residues too short to cover the CDR3 end, so that end is filled in from the germline J gene. CDR1 is MGHRA, CDR2 YSYEKL, per germline. The CDR3 has 17 amino acids. Trimming removed 2 bases from V and 4 bases from J, with 15 bases in between.

In its sample, this clone was seen a few times. The read finishes 3 residues shy of the CDR3 end, and the germline J gene is used to complete it. The chain uses TRBV6-2 or TRBV6-3 and TRBJ1-2; D ambiguous. Germline values: CDR1 MNHEY, CDR2 SVGEGT. The CDR3 extends over 15 amino acids. The sequenced part of the CDR3 DNA is TGTGCCAGCAGTTACCAGGCTAGCGGATACAATGAG. It codes for CASSYQASGYNE. The full CDR3 reads CASSYQASGYNEYTF.